This T cell receptor (beta chain) was found in a study of identical twins. This clonotype has a handful of counts. Its specificity is unknown. With template switching, a universal primer site was added, and the cDNA carried unique molecular identifiers. MiXCR, run by TCRdb on the 5' RACE reads, gives a single entry per CDR3 protein. This sample yields fewer than 250,000 distinct CDR3 sequences, of which 7.5% are seen a single time; under 6% belongs to the top ten. Only healthy Caucasians were included as donors. General study findings and limits: An excess of low generation probability was shown by twin-shared out-of-frame alpha sequences. Monozygotic twins shared more out-of-frame TCR alpha than recombination models predicted.

This CDR3 contains 14 residues. With V trimmed by 2 bases and J by 5 bases, 4 bases remained unmatched. From germline, CDR1 is MNHEY and CDR2 SVGAGI. The same data also contributed to another study, on yellow fever vaccine responses in identical twins.

The clonotype originates from a young woman in good health. Input material: CD8+ T cells sorted from blood. This chain connects TRBV6-5 to TRBJ2-5, with TRBD2 matching over 8 bases. The CDR3 sequence: CASSYGVAGETQYF. DNA for the CDR3: TGTGCCAGCAGTTACGGGGTAGCGGGGGAGACCCAGTACTTC.